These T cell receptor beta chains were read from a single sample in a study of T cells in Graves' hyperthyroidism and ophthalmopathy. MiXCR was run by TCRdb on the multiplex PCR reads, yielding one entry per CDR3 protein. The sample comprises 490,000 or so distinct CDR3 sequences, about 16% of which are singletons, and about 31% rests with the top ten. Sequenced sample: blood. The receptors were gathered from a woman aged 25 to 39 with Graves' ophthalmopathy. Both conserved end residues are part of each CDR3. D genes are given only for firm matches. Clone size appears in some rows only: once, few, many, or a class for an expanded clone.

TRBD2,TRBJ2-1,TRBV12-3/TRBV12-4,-,CASSFRFRAGEEQFF,TGTGCCAGCAGTTTTAGGTTTCGAGCGGGAGAGGAGCAGTTCTTC
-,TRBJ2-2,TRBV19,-,CALYANTGELFF,TGTGCGTTGTACGCGAACACCGGGGAGCTGTTTTTT
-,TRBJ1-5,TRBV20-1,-,CSARLGQFNQPQHF,TGCAGTGCTAGACTTGGACAGTTTAATCAGCCCCAGCATTTT
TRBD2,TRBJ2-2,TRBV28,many,CASSLTSGSVVNTGELFF,TGTGCCAGCAGTTTGACTAGCGGGAGTGTCGTGAACACCGGGGAGCTGTTTTTT
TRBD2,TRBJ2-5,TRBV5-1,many,CASSQGLAGTTQETQYF,TGCGCCAGCAGCCAGGGACTAGCGGGAACCACTCAAGAGACCCAGTACTTC
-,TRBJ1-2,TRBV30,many,CAWNYGGPGYGYTF,TGTGCCTGGAATTACGGGGGGCCAGGCTATGGCTACACCTTC
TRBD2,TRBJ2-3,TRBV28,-,CASSPGLAGNTRNTDTQYF,TGTGCCAGCAGTCCGGGACTAGCGGGCAATACTCGAAACACAGATACGCAGTATTTT
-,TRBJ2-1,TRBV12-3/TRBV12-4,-,CASSPRTAEFF,TGTGCCAGCAGTCCCCGGACAGCAGAGTTCTTC
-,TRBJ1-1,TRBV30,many,CAWSMVGAAGEAFF,TGTGCCTGGAGTATGGTGGGGGCTGCCGGTGAAGCTTTCTTT
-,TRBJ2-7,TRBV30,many,CAWSVGQPYEQYF,TGTGCCTGGAGTGTAGGGCAACCCTACGAGCAGTACTTC
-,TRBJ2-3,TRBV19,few,CASTTGRWSEADTQYF,TGTGCCAGTACTACAGGGCGGTGGTCGGAGGCAGATACGCAGTATTTT
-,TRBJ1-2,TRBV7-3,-,CASSSGTTYGYTF,TGTGCCAGCAGCTCCGGGACTACCTATGGCTACACCTTC
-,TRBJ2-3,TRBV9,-,CASSVGPTTDTQYF,TGTGCCAGCAGCGTAGGACCTACCACAGATACGCAGTATTTT
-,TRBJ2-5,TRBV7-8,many,CASSRNMGLRETQYF,TGTGCCAGCAGCCGTAATATGGGTTTGCGGGAGACCCAGTACTTC
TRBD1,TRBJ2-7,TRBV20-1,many,CSAPGQGYEQYF,TGCAGTGCCCCGGGACAGGGCTACGAGCAGTACTTC
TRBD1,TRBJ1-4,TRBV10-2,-,CASSSPDRGANEKLFF,TGCGCCAGCAGCTCCCCAGACAGGGGGGCTAATGAAAAACTGTTTTTT